This T cell receptor beta chain came from a study of CD4+ T cells in melanoma. Germline loops: CDR1 KGHSH, CDR2 LQKENI. The length of the CDR3 is 14 residues. V lost 3 bases and J lost 8, with 16 bases in between. Method: immunoSEQ multiplex PCR; TCRdb's copy keeps in-frame clones and lacks some. Altogether approximately 16,000 clones are present, over 70% being singletons, with the ten largest covering approximately 5.9%. The V gene is TRBV18, the J gene TRBJ1-2; the D gene is possibly TRBD1 (5 bases). The receptor was isolated from a human donor with melanoma. Sequencing input: cells from a culture (not recorded whether cultured in vitro). DNA of the CDR3: TGTGCCAGCTCACCGCTTGGTGTGGGGGAAGGCTACACCTTC. The encoded protein is CASSPLGVGEGYTF.